Listed here is a single T cell receptor (beta chain). Its antigen remains unidentified. Cultured cells yielded isolated CD4+ T cells after approximately nine days. BNT162b2 vaccine or mRNA-1273 vaccine was given to participants in two doses. TCRdb's copy holds only in-frame clones and misses some; the assay was immunoSEQ multiplex PCR. Altogether 45,000 to 65,000 clones are present, about 78% being singletons, with the ten largest covering more than 3.5%. Germline V gene sequence: CDR1 SNHLY, CDR2 FYNNEI. Between the trimmed V and J ends, which lost 1 base and 3 bases, there was a span of 7 bases. The CDR3 has 14 residues. This record belongs to a study of vaccination effects on CD4 cells after COVID-19.

Sequenced material: CD4+ T cells from PBMCs cultured without peptide, taken after COVID-19 vaccination. The chain combines TRBV2 with TRBJ1-5; the D is unclear. The sequence was collected from a human donor who received a COVID-19 vaccine. This chain's CDR3 is CASSEGPYNQPQHF. CDR3 coding DNA: TGTGCCAGCAGTGAAGGACCCTACAATCAGCCCCAGCATTTT.